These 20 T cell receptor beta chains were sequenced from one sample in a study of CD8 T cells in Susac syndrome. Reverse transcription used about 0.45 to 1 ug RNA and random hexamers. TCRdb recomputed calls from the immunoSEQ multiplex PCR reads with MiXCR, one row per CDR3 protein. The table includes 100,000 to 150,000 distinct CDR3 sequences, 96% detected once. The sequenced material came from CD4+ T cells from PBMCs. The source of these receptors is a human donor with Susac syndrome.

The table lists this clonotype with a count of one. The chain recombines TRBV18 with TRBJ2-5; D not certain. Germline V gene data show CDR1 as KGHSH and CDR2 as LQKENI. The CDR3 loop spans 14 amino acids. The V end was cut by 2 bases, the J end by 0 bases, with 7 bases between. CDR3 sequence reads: CASSPDLYQETQYF. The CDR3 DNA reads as TGTGCCAGCTCACCAGACTTGTACCAAGAGACCCAGTACTTC.

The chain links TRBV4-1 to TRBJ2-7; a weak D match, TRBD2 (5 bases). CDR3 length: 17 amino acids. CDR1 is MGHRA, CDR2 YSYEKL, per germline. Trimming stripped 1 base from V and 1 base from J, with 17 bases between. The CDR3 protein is CASSQAFQRPPSYEQYF. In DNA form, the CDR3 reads TGCGCCAGCAGCCAAGCTTTTCAGCGGCCCCCTTCCTACGAGCAGTACTTC.

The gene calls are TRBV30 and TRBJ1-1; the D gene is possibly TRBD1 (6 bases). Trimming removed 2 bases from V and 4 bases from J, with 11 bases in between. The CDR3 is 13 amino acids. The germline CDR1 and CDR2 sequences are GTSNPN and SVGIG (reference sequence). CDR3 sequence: CAWSTGRTTEAFF. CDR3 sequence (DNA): TGTGCCTGGAGTACAGGGAGGACCACTGAAGCTTTCTTT.

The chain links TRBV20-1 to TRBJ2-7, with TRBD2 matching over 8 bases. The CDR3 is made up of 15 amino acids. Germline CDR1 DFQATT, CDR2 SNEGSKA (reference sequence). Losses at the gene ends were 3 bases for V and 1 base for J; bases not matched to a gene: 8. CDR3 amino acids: CSASATAGESYEQYF. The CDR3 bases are TGCAGTGCTAGTGCCACAGCGGGAGAATCCTACGAGCAGTACTTC.

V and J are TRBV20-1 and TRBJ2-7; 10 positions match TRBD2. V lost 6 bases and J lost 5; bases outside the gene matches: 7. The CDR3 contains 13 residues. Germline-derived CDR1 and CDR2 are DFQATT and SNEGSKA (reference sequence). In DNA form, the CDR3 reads TGCAGTGCATTACTAGCGGGAAGGAACGAGCAGTACTTC. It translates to CSALLAGRNEQYF.

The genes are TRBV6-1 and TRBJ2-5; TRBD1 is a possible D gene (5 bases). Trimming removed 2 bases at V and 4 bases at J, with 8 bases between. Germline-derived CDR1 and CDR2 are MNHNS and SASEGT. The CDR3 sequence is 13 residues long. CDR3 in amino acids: CASSEIRGETQYF. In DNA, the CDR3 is TGTGCCAGCAGTGAAATAAGGGGAGAGACCCAGTACTTC.

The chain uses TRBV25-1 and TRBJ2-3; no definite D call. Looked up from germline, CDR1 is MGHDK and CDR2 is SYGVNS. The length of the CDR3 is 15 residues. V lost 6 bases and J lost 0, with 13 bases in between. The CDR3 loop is CASSALKISTDTQYF. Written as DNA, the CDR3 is TGTGCCAGCAGCGCTCTCAAGATTAGCACAGATACGCAGTATTTT.

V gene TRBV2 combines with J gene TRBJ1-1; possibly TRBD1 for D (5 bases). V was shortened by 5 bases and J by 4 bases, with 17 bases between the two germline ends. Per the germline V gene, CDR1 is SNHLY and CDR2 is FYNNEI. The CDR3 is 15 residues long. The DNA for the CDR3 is TGTGCCAGCAGTAATGAAGGGACCTTCCCCACTGAAGCTTTCTTT. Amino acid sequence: CASSNEGTFPTEAFF.

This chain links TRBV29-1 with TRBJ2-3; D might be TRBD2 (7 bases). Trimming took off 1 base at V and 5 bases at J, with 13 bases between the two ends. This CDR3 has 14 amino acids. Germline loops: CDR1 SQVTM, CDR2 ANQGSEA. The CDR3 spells CSVEGQERGDTQYF. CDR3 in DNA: TGCAGCGTTGAAGGACAGGAGCGGGGAGATACGCAGTATTTT.

For the CDR3, the DNA is TGTGCCAGCAGCCTCGGACTAGCGGGAGAGGGCGGGGAGCTGTTTTTT. It encodes CASSLGLAGEGGELFF. The V call is TRBV5-4, the J call TRBJ2-2; the match to TRBD2 covers 13 bases. The CDR3 extends over 16 amino acids. Germline V gene data show CDR1 as SGHNT and CDR2 as YYREEE (reference sequence). With 4 bases clipped from V and 7 bases from J, the junction kept 7 bases outside the gene matches.

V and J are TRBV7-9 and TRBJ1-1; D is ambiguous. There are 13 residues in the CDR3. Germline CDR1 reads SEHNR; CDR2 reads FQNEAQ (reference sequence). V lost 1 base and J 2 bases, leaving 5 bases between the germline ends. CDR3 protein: CASSLEANTEAFF. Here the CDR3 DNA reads TGTGCCAGCAGCTTAGAGGCAAACACTGAAGCTTTCTTT.

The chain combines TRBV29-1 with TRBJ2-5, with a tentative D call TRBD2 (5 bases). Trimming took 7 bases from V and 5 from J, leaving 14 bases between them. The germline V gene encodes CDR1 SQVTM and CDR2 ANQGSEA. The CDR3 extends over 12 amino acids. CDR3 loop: CSESNPGETQYF. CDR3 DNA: TGCAGCGAGTCCAATCCGGGGGAGACCCAGTACTTC. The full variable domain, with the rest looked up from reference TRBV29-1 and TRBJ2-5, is SAVISQKPSRDICQRGTSLTIQCQVDSQVTMMFWYRQQPGQSLTLIATANQGSEATYESGFVIDKFPISRPNLTFSTLTVSNMSPEDSSIYLCSESNPGETQYFGPGTRLLVL.

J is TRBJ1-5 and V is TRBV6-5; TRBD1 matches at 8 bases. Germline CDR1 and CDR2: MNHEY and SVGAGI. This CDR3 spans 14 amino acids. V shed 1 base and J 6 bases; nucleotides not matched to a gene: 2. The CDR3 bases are TGTGCCAGCAGTTACTACCAGGGGGCTCAGCCCCAGCATTTT. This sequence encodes CASSYYQGAQPQHF.

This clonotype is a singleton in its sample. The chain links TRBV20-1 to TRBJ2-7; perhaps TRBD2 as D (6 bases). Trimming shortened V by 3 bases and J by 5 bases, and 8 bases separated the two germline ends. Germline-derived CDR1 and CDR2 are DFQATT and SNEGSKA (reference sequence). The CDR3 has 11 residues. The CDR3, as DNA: TGCAGTGCTAGCGGGAGCAACGAGCAGTACTTC. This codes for CSASGSNEQYF.

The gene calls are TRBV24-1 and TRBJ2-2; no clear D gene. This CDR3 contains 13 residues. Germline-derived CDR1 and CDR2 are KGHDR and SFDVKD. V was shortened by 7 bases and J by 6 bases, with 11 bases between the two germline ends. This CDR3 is CATRGSLSGELFF. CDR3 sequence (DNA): TGTGCCACCAGGGGCTCGTTATCCGGGGAGCTGTTTTTT.

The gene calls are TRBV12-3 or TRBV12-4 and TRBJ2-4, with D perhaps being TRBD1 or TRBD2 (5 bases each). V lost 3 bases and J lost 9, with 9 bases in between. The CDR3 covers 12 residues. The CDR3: CASSFMGVIQYF. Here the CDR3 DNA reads TGTGCCAGCAGTTTCATGGGGGTCATTCAGTACTTC.

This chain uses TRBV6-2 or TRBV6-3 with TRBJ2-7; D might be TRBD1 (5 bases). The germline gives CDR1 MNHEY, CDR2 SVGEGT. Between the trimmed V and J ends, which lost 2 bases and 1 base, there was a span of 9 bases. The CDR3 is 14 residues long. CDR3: CASSYLQGSYEQYF. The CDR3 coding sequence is TGTGCCAGCAGTTACCTCCAGGGTTCCTACGAGCAGTACTTC.

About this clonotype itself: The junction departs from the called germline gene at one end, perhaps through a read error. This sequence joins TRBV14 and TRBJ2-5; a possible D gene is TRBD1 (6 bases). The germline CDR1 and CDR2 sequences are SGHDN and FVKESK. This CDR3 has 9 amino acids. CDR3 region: CASSHTGNF. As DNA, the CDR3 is TGTGCCAGCAGCCACACAGGGAACTTC.

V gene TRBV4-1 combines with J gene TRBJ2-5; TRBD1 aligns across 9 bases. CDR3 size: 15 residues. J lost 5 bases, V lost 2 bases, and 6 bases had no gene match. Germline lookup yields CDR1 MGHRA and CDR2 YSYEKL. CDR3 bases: TGCGCCAGCAGCCAACGAGGAGGACAGGGGGAGACCCAGTACTTC. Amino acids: CASSQRGGQGETQYF.

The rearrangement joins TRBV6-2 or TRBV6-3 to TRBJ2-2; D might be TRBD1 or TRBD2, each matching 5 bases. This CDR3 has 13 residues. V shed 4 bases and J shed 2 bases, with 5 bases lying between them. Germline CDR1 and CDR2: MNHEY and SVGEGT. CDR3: CASSWDNTGELFF. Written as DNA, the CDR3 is TGTGCCAGCAGTTGGGACAACACCGGGGAGCTGTTTTTT.